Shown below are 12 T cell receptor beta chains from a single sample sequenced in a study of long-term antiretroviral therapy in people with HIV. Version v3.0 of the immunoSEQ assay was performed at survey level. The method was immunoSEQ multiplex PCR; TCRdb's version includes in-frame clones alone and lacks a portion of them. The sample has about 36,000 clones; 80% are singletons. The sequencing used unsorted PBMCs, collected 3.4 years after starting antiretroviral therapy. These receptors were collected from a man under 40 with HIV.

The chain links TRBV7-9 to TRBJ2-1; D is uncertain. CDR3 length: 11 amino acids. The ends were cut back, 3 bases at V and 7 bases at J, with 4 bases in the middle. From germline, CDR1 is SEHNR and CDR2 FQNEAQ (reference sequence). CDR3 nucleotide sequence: TGTGCCAGCAGCTTTAGTAATGAGCAGTTCTTC. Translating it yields CASSFSNEQFF.

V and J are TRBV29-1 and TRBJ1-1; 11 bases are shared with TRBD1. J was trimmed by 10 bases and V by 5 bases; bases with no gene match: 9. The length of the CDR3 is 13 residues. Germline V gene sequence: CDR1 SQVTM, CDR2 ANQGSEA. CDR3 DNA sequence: TGCAGCGTTTTTGGACAGGGGGCCGGTGGAGCTTTCTTT. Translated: CSVFGQGAGGAFF.

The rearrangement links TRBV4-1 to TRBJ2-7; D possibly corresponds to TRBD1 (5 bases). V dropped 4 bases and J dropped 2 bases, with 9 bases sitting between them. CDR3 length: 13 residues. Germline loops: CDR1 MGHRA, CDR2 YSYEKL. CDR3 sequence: CASSLQGAYEQYF. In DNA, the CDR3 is TGCGCCAGCAGCCTGCAGGGCGCCTACGAGCAGTACTTC.

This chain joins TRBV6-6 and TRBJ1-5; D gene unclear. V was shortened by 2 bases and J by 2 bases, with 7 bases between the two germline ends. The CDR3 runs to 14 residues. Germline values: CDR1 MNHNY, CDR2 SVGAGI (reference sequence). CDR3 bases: TGTGCCAGCAGTTACACCGGGGGCAATCAGCCCCAGCATTTT. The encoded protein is CASSYTGGNQPQHF.

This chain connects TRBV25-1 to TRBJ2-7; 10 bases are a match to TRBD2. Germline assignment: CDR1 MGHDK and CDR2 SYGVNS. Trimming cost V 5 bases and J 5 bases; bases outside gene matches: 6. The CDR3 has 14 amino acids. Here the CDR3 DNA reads TGTGCCAGCAGTCCGCTAGCGGGAGTACACGAGCAGTACTTC. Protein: CASSPLAGVHEQYF.

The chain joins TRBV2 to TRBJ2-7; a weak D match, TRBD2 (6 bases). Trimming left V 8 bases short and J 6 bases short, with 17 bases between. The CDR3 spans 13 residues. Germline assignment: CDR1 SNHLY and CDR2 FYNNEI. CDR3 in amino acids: CASAVGLPTEQYF. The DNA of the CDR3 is TGTGCCAGCGCAGTGGGACTCCCTACCGAGCAGTACTTC. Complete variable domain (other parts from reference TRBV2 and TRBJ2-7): EPEVTQTPSHQVTQMGQEVILRCVPISNHLYFYWYRQILGQKVEFLVSFYNNEISEKSEIFDDQFSVERPDGSNFTLKIRSTKLEDSAMYFCASAVGLPTEQYFGPGTRLTVT.

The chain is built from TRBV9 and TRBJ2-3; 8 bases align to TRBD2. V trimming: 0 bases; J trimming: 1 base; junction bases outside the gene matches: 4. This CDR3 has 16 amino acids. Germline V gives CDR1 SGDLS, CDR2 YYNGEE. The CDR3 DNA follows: TGTGCCAGCAGCGTAGAAAGCGGGAGTGGCACAGATACGCAGTATTTT. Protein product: CASSVESGSGTDTQYF.

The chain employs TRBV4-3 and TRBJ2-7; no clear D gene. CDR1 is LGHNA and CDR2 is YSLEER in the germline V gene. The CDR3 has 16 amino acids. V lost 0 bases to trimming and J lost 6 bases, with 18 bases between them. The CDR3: CASSQDSPAVSLEQYF. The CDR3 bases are TGCGCCAGCAGCCAAGATAGTCCAGCCGTATCCCTCGAGCAGTACTTC.

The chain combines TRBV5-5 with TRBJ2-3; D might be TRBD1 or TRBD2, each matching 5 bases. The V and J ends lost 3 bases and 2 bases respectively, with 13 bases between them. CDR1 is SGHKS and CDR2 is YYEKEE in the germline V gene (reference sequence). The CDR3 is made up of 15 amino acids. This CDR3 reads CASSSHGTDTDTQYF. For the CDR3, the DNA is TGTGCCAGCAGCTCCCACGGGACGGACACAGATACGCAGTATTTT.

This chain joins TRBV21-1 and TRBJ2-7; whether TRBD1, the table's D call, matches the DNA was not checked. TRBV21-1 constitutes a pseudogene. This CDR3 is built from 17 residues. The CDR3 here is CASSKGGSTGDTYEQYF. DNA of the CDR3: TGTGCCAGCAGCAAAGGCGGATCCACAGGAGATACCTACGAGCAGTACTTC.

Here the CDR3 DNA reads TGTGCCAGCAGCTTCGATATCGCAGGGTGGGTGGCTGGGGCCAACGTCCTGACTTTC. This encodes CASSFDIAGWVAGANVLTF. The rearrangement uses TRBV5-6 and TRBJ2-6; TRBD1 is a possible D gene (5 bases). The CDR3 is 19 residues long. V was clipped by 2 bases and J by 2 bases, with 20 bases between them. The germline gives CDR1 SGHDT, CDR2 YYEEEE.

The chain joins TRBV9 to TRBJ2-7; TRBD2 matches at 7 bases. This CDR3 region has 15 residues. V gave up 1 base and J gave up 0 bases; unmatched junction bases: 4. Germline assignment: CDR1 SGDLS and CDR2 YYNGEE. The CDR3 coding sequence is TGTGCCAGCAGCGTAAGCGGGGAAAGCTCCTACGAGCAGTACTTC. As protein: CASSVSGESSYEQYF.